Listed below are T cell receptor beta chains from one sample, sequenced in a study of CD4 and CD8 cells across lung adenocarcinoma regions. TCRdb re-called the PCR reads through MiXCR, storing one row per CDR3 protein. The profile shows about 4,400 distinct CDR3 sequences, around 50% of them singletons. The sequenced material came from CD4+ T cells from the margin of a lung tumor. These receptors came from a female donor with lung adenocarcinoma. The CD4 and CD8 labels of this study may be unreliable. CDR3s include the opening cysteine and the closing phenylalanine or tryptophan. The order of the fields is D gene, clone size, V gene, J gene, CDR3 protein, CDR3 DNA. D genes are given only for firm matches. Some rows mark clone size as missing; the rest say once, few, many or name a class of expanded clone.

>TRBD2|-|TRBV9|TRBJ2-1
CASSRSFGGTYNEQFF
TGTGCCAGCAGCCGTAGTTTCGGGGGGACCTACAATGAGCAGTTCTTC
>-|-|TRBV6-1|TRBJ2-5
CASSEYLSETQYF
TGTGCCAGCAGTGAATACTTATCGGAGACCCAGTACTTC
>-|-|TRBV12-3/TRBV12-4|TRBJ2-5
CASSSSIPRTKETQYF
TGTGCCAGCAGTTCCTCGATACCAAGAACTAAAGAGACCCAGTACTTC
>-|medium-sized|TRBV7-2|TRBJ2-4
CASSLEGGGRTKNIQYF
TGTGCCAGCAGCTTAGAGGGGGGCGGACGTACCAAAAACATTCAGTACTTC
>-|-|TRBV6-2/TRBV6-3|TRBJ2-4
CASSHLGLRAKNTQYF
TGTGCCAGCAGTCACCTGGGGCTGCGGGCCAAAAATACTCAGTACTTC
>-|-|TRBV4-1|TRBJ2-3
CASSQDGFGADTQYF
TGCGCCAGCAGCCAAGACGGATTCGGGGCAGATACGCAGTATTTT
>-|medium-sized|TRBV6-4|TRBJ2-3
CASSEGASETDTQYF
TGTGCCAGCAGTGAAGGGGCTAGCGAGACAGATACGCAGTATTTT
>-|once|TRBV10-1|TRBJ2-1
CASSERGDEQFF
TGCGCCAGCAGTGAAAGAGGCGATGAGCAGTTCTTC
>-|-|TRBV10-2|TRBJ2-4
CASRVGGREQETQYF
TGCGCCAGCAGGGTCGGGGGGCGTGAGCAAGAGACTCAGTACTTC
>TRBD2|once|TRBV4-2|TRBJ2-7
CASSQDSTSWYEQYF
TGTGCCAGCAGCCAAGATTCGACTAGCTGGTACGAGCAGTACTTC
>-|few|TRBV9|TRBJ2-5
CASSVGAEGETQYF
TGTGCCAGCAGCGTAGGGGCCGAGGGAGAGACCCAGTACTTC
>-|few|TRBV5-1|TRBJ2-4
CASSSEATGPYNEQYF
TGCGCCAGCAGCTCCGAAGCTACGGGCCCCTACAATGAGCAGTACTTC
>TRBD1|-|TRBV5-1|TRBJ1-1
CASSLEPQGARSTEAFF
TGCGCCAGCAGCTTGGAACCTCAGGGGGCGAGAAGTACTGAAGCTTTCTTT
>-|-|TRBV6-5|TRBJ2-3
CARGYRGKNTQYF
TGTGCCAGGGGTTACAGAGGCAAAAATACGCAGTATTTT
>TRBD2|few|TRBV4-1|TRBJ2-1
CASSQVSGLGLANPNEQFF
TGCGCCAGCAGCCAAGTCTCGGGTTTGGGACTAGCGAACCCCAATGAGCAGTTCTTC
>-|-|TRBV6-1|TRBJ2-6
CASSEMFGNGANVLTF
-
>-|-|TRBV27|TRBJ2-3
CASSPRRDTQYF
TGTGCCAGCAGTCCCAGGAGAGATACGCAGTATTTT
>-|-|TRBV6-5|TRBJ2-1
CASSLAPPSYNEQFF
TGTGCCAGCAGCTTAGCGCCGCCCTCCTACAATGAGCAGTTCTTC
>TRBD2|-|TRBV20-1|TRBJ2-1
CSAREGTSGMGEQFF
TGCAGTGCTAGAGAAGGGACTAGCGGGATGGGTGAGCAGTTCTTC
>TRBD1|large|TRBV27|TRBJ2-3
CASSLIPGQTQYF
TGTGCCAGCAGTTTAATCCCGGGACAGACGCAGTATTTT
>-|-|TRBV28|TRBJ1-4
CASSDRGWAYEKLFF
TGTGCCAGCAGTGATAGGGGATGGGCGTATGAAAAACTGTTTTTT
>-|-|TRBV6-1|TRBJ2-7
CASSEAVSDSYEQYF
TGTGCCAGCAGTGAGGCCGTATCCGACTCCTACGAGCAGTACTTC
>-|-|TRBV7-9|TRBJ2-3
CASSWRTDQSGTQYF
TGTGCCAGCAGCTGGCGGACGGATCAATCGGGAACGCAGTATTTT
>TRBD2|once|TRBV14|TRBJ2-5
CASSQIAGGGETQYF
TGTGCCAGCAGCCAAATAGCGGGAGGCGGGGAGACCCAGTACTTC
>-|medium-sized|TRBV7-6|TRBJ2-2
CASSLAASSNTGELFF
TGTGCCAGCAGCTTAGCAGCATCATCGAACACCGGGGAGCTGTTTTTT
>-|few|TRBV6-5|TRBJ1-1
CASSYTREGTEAFF
TGTGCCAGCAGTTATACCAGGGAGGGCACTGAAGCTTTCTTT
>-|medium-sized|TRBV6-4|TRBJ2-1
CASRGSFNSYNEQFF
TGTGCCAGCAGGGGATCATTTAACTCCTACAATGAGCAGTTCTTC
>-|medium-sized|TRBV11-2|TRBJ2-1
CASSFDGADNEQFF
TGTGCCAGCAGCTTCGACGGGGCCGACAATGAGCAGTTCTTC
>TRBD1|-|TRBV28|TRBJ2-4
CASTRTGDGNTQYF
TGTGCCAGCACTAGGACAGGGGACGGAAACACCCAGTACTTC
>-|-|TRBV6-1|TRBJ2-3
CASSGPGYSADTQYF
TGTGCCAGCAGTGGTCCAGGGTATTCGGCAGATACGCAGTATTTT